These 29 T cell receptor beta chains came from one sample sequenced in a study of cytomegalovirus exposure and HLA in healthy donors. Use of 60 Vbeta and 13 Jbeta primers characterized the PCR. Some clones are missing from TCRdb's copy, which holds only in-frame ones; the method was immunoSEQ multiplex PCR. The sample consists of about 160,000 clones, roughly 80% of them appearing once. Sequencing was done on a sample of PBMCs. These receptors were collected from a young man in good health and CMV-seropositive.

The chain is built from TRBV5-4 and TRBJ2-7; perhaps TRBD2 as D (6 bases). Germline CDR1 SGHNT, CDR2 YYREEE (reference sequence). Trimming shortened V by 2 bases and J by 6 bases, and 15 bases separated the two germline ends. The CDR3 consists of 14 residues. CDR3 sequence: CASSFSGDIGEQYF. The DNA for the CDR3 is TGTGCCAGCAGCTTTAGCGGCGACATCGGCGAGCAGTACTTC.

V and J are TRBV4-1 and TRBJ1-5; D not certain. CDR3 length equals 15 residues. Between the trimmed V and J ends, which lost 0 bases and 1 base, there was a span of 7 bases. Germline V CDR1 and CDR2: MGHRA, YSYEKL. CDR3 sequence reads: CASSQDPQSNQPQHF. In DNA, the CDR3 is TGCGCCAGCAGCCAAGATCCGCAGAGCAATCAGCCCCAGCATTTT.

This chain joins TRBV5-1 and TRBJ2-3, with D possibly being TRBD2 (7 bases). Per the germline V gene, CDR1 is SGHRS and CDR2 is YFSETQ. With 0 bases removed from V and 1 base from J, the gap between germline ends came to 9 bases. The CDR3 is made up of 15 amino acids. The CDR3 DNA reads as TGCGCCAGCAGCTTGGTCGGGGGGCGCACAGATACGCAGTATTTT. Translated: CASSLVGGRTDTQYF.

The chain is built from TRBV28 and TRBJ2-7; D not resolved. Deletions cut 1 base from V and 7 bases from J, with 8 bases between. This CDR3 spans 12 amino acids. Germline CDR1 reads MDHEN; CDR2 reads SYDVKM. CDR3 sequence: CASSLYGYEQYF. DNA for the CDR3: TGTGCCAGCAGTTTATACGGGTATGAGCAGTACTTC.

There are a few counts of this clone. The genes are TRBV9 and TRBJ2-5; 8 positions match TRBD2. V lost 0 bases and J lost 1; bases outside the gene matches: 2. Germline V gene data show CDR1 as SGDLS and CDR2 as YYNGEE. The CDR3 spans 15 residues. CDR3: CASSVGTSGQETQYF. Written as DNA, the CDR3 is TGTGCCAGCAGCGTAGGTACTAGCGGCCAAGAGACCCAGTACTTC.

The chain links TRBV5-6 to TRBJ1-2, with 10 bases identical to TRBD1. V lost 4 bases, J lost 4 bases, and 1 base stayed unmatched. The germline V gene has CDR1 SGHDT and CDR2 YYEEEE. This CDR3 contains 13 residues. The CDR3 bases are TGTGCCAGCAGCCGGGACAGGGGCTATGGCTACACCTTC. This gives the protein CASSRDRGYGYTF.

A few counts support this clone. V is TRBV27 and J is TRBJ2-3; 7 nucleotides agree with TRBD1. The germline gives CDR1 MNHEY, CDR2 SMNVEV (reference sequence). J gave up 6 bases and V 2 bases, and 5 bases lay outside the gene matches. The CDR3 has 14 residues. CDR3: CASSLRGPEDTQYF. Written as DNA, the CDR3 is TGTGCCAGCAGTTTAAGGGGGCCGGAGGATACGCAGTATTTT.

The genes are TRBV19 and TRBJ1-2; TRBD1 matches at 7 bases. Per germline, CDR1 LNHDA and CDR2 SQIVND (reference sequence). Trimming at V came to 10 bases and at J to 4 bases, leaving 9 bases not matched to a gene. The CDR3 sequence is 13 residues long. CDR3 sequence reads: CATLDRVSYGYTF. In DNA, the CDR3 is TGTGCCACCCTCGACAGGGTGAGCTATGGCTACACCTTC.

The CDR3 DNA is TGTGCCAGCAGCGGGGGGACTAGCGGGGGGCCCACAGATACGCAGTATTTT. This sequence encodes CASSGGTSGGPTDTQYF. The chain employs TRBV5-4 and TRBJ2-3, with 15 bases fitting TRBD2. V gave up 4 bases and J gave up 2 bases; unmatched junction bases: 5. The CDR3 extends over 17 amino acids. Germline loops: CDR1 SGHNT, CDR2 YYREEE (reference sequence).

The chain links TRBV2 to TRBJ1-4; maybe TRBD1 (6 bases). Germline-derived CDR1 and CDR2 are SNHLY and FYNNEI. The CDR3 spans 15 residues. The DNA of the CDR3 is TGTGCAGGGCGCGCAGGGGTGGGTGCTAATGAAAAACTGTTTTTT. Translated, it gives CAGRAGVGANEKLFF. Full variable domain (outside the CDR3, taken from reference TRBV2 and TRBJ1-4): EPEVTQTPSHQVTQMGQEVILRCVPISNHLYFYWYRQILGQKVEFLVSFYNNEISEKSEIFDDQFSVERPDGSNFTLKIRSTKLEDSAMYFCAGRAGVGANEKLFFGSGTQLSVL.

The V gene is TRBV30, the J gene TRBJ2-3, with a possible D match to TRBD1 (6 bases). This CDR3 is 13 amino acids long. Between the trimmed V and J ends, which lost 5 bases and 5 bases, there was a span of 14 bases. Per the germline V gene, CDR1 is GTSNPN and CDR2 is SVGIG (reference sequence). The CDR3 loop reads CAWSKGVEDTQYF. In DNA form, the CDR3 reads TGTGCCTGGTCGAAGGGGGTGGAAGATACGCAGTATTTT.

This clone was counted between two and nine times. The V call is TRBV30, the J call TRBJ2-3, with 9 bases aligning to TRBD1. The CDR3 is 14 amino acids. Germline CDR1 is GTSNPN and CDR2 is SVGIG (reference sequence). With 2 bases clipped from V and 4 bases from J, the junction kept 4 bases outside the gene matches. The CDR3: CAWSLDRGADTQYF. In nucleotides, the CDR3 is TGTGCCTGGAGTCTTGACAGGGGGGCAGATACGCAGTATTTT. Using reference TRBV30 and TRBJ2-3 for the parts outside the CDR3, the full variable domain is SQTIHQWPATLVQPVGSPLSLECTVEGTSNPNLYWYRQAAGRGLQLLFYSVGIGQISSEVPQNLSASRPQDRQFILSSKKLLLSDSGFYLCAWSLDRGADTQYFGPGTRLTVL.

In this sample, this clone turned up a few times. The CDR3 loop is CASSLSGGNSPLHF. The DNA of the CDR3 is TGTGCCAGCAGCCTCTCGGGAGGTAATTCACCCCTCCACTTT. The chain uses TRBV7-9 and TRBJ1-6; D uncertain. Trimming shortened V by 5 bases and J by 6 bases, and 11 bases separated the two germline ends. This CDR3 is 14 amino acids long. From germline, CDR1 is SEHNR and CDR2 FQNEAQ (reference sequence).

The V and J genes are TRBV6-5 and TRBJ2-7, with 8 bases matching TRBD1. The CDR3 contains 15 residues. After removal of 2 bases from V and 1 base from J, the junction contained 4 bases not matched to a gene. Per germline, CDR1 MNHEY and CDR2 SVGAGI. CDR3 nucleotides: TGTGCCAGCAGTTACCCGGGACAGGCATCCTACGAGCAGTACTTC. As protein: CASSYPGQASYEQYF.

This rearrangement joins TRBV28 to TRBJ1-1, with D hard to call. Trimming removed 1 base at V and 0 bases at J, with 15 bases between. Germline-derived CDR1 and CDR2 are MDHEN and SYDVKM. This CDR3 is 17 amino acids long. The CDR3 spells CASSLSGVGNMNTEAFF. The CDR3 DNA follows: TGTGCCAGCAGTTTATCCGGGGTGGGTAACATGAACACTGAAGCTTTCTTT.

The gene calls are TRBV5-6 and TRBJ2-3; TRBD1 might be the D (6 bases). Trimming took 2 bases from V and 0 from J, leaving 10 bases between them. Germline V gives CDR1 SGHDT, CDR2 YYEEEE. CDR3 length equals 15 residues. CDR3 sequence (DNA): TGTGCCAGCAGCTTAGCGACAGGAAGCACAGATACGCAGTATTTT. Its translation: CASSLATGSTDTQYF.

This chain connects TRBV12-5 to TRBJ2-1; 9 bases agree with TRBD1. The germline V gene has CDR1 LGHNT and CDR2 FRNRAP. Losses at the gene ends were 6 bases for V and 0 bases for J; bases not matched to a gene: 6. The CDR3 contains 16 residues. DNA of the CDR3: TGTGCTAGTGGCCCTGGGACAGGGAGCTCCTACAATGAGCAGTTCTTC. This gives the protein CASGPGTGSSYNEQFF.

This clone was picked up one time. The CDR3 nucleotides read TGTGCCAGTAGTACCTCCGGGACAGGGGGCCACGAGCAGTACTTC. Protein: CASSTSGTGGHEQYF. The chain is built from TRBV19 and TRBJ2-7; the match to TRBD1 covers 12 bases. The V gene's germline CDR1 is LNHDA and CDR2 SQIVND (reference sequence). With V trimmed by 4 bases and J by 5 bases, 6 bases remained unmatched. There are 15 residues in the CDR3.

The CDR3 region is CASSYSRDNYEQYF. CDR3 nucleotides: TGTGCCAGCAGTTACTCGAGGGACAACTACGAGCAGTACTTC. This chain links TRBV6-5 with TRBJ2-7; tentatively, D is TRBD1 (6 bases). The CDR3 is made up of 14 amino acids. CDR1 is MNHEY and CDR2 is SVGAGI in the germline V gene. Trimming removed 0 bases at V and 3 bases at J, with 9 bases between.

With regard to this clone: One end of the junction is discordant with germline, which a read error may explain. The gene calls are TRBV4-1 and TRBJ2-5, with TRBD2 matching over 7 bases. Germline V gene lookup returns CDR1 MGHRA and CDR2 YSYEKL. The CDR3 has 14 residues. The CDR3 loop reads CASSQAGSEETQYF. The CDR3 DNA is TGCGCCAGCAGTCAAGCGGGGAGCGAAGAGACCCAGTACTTC.

The DNA for the CDR3 is TGTGCTAGTGGACGGGACAGCAACAATCAGCCCCAGCATTTT. This sequence encodes CASGRDSNNQPQHF. The V call is TRBV12-5, the J call TRBJ1-5; 7 positions match TRBD1. This CDR3 region has 14 residues. V trimming: 6 bases; J trimming: 3 bases; junction bases outside the gene matches: 5. Germline V gene data show CDR1 as LGHNT and CDR2 as FRNRAP.

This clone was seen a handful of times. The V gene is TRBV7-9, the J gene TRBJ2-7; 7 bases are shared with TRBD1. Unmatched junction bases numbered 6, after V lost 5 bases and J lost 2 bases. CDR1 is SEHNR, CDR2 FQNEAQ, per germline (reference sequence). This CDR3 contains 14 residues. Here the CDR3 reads CASSVQGPAYEQYF. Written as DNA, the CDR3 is TGTGCCAGCAGCGTACAGGGGCCAGCCTACGAGCAGTACTTC.

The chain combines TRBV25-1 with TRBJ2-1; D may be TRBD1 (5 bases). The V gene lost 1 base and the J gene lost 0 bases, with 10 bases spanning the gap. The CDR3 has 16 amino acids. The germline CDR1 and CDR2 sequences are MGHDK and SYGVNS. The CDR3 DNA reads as TGTGCCAGCAGTGAATCAGGGTGGAGCTCCTACAATGAGCAGTTCTTC. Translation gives CASSESGWSSYNEQFF. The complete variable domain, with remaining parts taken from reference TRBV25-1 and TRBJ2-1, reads EADIYQTPRYLVIGTGKKITLECSQTMGHDKMYWYQQDPGMELHLIHYSYGVNSTEKGDLSSESTVSRIRTEHFPLTLESARPSHTSQYLCASSESGWSSYNEQFFGPGTRLTVL.

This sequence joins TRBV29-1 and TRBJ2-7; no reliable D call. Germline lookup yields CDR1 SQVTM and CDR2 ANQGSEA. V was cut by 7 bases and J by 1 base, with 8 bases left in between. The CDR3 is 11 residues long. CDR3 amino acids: CSGYNSYEQYF. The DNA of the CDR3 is TGCAGCGGTTACAATTCCTACGAGCAGTACTTC.

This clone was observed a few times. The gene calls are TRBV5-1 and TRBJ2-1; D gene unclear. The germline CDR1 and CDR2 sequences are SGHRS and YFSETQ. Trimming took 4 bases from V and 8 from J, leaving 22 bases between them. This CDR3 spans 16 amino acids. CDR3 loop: CASSPPAEVVGDEQFF. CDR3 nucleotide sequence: TGCGCCAGCAGCCCCCCCGCTGAGGTGGTTGGCGATGAGCAGTTCTTC.

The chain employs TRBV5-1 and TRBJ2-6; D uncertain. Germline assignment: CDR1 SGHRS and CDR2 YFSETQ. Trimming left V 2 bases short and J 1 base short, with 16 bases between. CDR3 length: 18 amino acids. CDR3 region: CASSLEHSLSSGANVLTF. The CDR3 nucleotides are TGCGCCAGCAGCTTAGAACATTCCCTTTCGTCTGGGGCCAACGTCCTGACTTTC.

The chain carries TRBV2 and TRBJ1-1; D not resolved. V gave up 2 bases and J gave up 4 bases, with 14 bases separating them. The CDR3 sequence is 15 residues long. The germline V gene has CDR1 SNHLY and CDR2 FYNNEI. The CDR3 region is CASSETMSGVTEAFF. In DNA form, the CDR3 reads TGTGCCAGCAGTGAAACTATGTCCGGGGTCACTGAAGCTTTCTTT. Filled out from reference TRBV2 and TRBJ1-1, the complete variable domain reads EPEVTQTPSHQVTQMGQEVILRCVPISNHLYFYWYRQILGQKVEFLVSFYNNEISEKSEIFDDQFSVERPDGSNFTLKIRSTKLEDSAMYFCASSETMSGVTEAFFGQGTRLTVV.

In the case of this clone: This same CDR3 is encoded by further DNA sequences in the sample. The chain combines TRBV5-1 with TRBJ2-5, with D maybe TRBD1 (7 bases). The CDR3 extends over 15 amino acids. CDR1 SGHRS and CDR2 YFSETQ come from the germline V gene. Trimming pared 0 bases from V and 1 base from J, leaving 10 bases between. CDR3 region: CASSLGQGGQETQYF. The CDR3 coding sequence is TGCGCCAGCAGCTTGGGACAGGGAGGCCAAGAGACCCAGTACTTC.

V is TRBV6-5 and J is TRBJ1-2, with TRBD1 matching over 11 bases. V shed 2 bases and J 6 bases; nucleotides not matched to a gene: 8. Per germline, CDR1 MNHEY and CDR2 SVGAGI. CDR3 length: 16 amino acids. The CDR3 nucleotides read TGTGCCAGCAGTTACCCCGGACAGGGGGCGCTTCATGGCTACACCTTC. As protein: CASSYPGQGALHGYTF.